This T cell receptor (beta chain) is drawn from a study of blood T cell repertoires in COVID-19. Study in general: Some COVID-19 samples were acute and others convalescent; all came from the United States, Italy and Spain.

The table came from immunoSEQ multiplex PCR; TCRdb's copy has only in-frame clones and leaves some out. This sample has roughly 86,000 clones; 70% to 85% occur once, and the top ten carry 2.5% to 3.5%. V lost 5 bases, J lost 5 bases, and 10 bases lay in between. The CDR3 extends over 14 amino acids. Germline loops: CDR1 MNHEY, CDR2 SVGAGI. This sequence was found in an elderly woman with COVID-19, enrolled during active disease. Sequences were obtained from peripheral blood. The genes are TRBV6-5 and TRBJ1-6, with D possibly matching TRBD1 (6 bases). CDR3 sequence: CASSIGQNNSPLHF. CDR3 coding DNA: TGTGCCAGCAGTATCGGACAGAATAATTCACCCCTCCACTTT.